This T cell receptor beta chain was profiled in a study of Ad26.COV2.S vaccination and SARS-CoV-2 variants. After removal of 3 bases from V and 1 base from J, the junction contained 2 bases not matched to a gene. Germline loops: CDR1 KGHSH, CDR2 LQKENI. The CDR3 has 14 amino acids. Generated by immunoSEQ multiplex PCR, the TCRdb table keeps only in-frame clones and is missing some. The sample gives about 390,000 clones, 80% to 95% of which show up once; more than 1.5% is in the top ten. Treatment indicated: about 20 received Ad26.COV2.S at low or high dose, single or two shots; 5 received placebo; per-sample allocation not given. Day 63 after the first injection of vaccine or placebo was the sampling time.

This specimen consisted of peripheral blood, obtained in a trial of Ad26.COV2.S vaccine versus placebo. The J gene is TRBJ2-7, the V gene TRBV18; 8 bases line up with TRBD2. The sequence came from a person between 18 and 60 years old who received the Ad26.COV2.S COVID-19 vaccine or a placebo. CDR3 in DNA: TGTGCCAGCTCACCCGGGAGGGGGTCCTACGAGCAGTACTTC. Its translation is CASSPGRGSYEQYF.